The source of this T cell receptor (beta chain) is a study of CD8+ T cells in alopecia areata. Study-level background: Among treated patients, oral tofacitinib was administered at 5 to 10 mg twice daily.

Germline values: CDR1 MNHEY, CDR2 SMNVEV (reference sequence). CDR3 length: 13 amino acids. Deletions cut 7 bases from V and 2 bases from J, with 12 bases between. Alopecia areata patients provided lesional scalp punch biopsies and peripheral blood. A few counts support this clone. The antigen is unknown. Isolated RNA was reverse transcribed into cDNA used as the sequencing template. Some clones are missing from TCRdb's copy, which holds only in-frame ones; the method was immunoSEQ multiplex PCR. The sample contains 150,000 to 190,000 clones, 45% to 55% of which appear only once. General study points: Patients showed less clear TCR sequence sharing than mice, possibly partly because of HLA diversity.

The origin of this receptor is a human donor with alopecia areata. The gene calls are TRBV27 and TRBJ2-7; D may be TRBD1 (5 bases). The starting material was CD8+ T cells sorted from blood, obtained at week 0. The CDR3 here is CASTSRQTYEQYF. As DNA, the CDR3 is TGTGCCAGCACCTCTCGACAGACCTACGAGCAGTACTTC.